A single sample gave rise to the 13 T cell receptor beta chains below, sequenced in a study of CXCR3-negative and CXCR3-positive naive CD8 T cells. Findings and caveats of the study: Naive CXCR3-positive cells had TRB CDR3s more hydrophobic than those of CXCR3-negative naive cells.

Preparation of TRB cDNA libraries relied on 5' RACE carrying UMI labels. TCRdb reanalyzed the 5' RACE reads and collapses them to one entry per CDR3 protein, without DNA. The ten most abundant clones cover 0.25% to 0.3% of a sample with around 160,000 distinct CDR3 sequences. These receptors' antigens are unknown. The sequenced sample consisted of naive CXCR3+ CD8+ T cells from blood. Described subset: CD45RO-CCR7+CD27+CD95- naive CD8+ T cells expressing CXCR3 (TNR3+). The receptors shown here come from a human donor in good health. Some clones in this sample may be carry-over from other donors' samples.

The rearrangement uses TRBV7-8 and TRBJ2-1; TCRdb reports TRBD2, a call that lacks DNA to check it against. This CDR3 comprises 14 residues. Germline V gives CDR1 SGHVS, CDR2 FQNEAQ. The CDR3 spells CASTLAGGRNEQFF.

This CDR3 reads CASGAGRSYEQYF. The chain joins TRBV6-2 or TRBV6-3 to TRBJ2-7; as DNA is missing, the TRBD2 call by TCRdb cannot be tested. Germline-derived CDR1 and CDR2 are MNHEY and SVGEGT. The CDR3 covers 13 residues.

CDR3 sequence reads: CASSQEVGGSGTGELFF. The chain recombines TRBV3-1 with TRBJ2-2; TCRdb gives TRBD1 as the D gene, but with no DNA this cannot be confirmed. Germline V gene sequence: CDR1 LGHDT, CDR2 YNNKEL (reference sequence). The CDR3 has 17 residues.

The CDR3 is CASSLLGPGELFF. The chain joins TRBV12-3 or TRBV12-4 to TRBJ2-2; TCRdb proposes TRBD1, but this gene call is untestable without DNA. The CDR3 loop spans 13 amino acids.

This chain joins TRBV4-1 and TRBJ2-2. Germline V gene sequence: CDR1 MGHRA, CDR2 YSYEKL. CDR3 length: 16 amino acids. The CDR3 loop reads CASSQEHRIGTRELFF.

This rearrangement joins TRBV19 to TRBJ2-1; lacking DNA, the TRBD2 call made by TCRdb goes unchecked. Germline CDR1 LNHDA, CDR2 SQIVND (reference sequence). CDR3 length equals 17 residues. The CDR3: CASSTSGYAGPYNEQFF.

The gene calls are TRBV4-3 and TRBJ1-1; with no DNA, the TCRdb D assignment of TRBD1 cannot be verified. CDR3 size: 18 residues. Germline CDR1 LGHNA, CDR2 YSLEER. This CDR3 reads CASSQKQGARGTTQEAFF.

The rearrangement joins TRBV7-2 to TRBJ2-1; TCRdb designates TRBD2, a call that cannot be tested without DNA. The germline V gene encodes CDR1 SGHTA and CDR2 FQGNSA. This CDR3 region has 17 residues. CDR3 region: CASSWGLAGGFVNEQFF.

This chain uses TRBV5-6 with TRBJ2-1; there is no DNA to check the TCRdb D call of TRBD2. Germline CDR1 SGHDT, CDR2 YYEEEE. The CDR3 contains 16 residues. The CDR3 sequence is CASSLQGPSSYNEQFF.

This chain connects TRBV7-9 to TRBJ2-7; TCRdb designates TRBD1, a call that cannot be tested without DNA. The CDR3 length is 13 residues. Germline CDR1 SEHNR, CDR2 FQNEAQ (reference sequence). The CDR3 loop is CASSPTGAREQYF.

The rearrangement uses TRBV10-3 and TRBJ2-5; absent DNA, TCRdb's TRBD1 call cannot be checked. The CDR3 has 13 residues. Germline V gene lookup returns CDR1 ENHRY and CDR2 SYGVKD. The chain's CDR3 is CAISVTGTETQYF.

The chain couples TRBV6-4 to TRBJ2-3; the TCRdb call, TRBD1, lacks DNA for checking. This CDR3 spans 16 amino acids. CDR1 and CDR2 from the germline V gene are MRHNA and SNTAGT. The CDR3 protein is CASSDSPGQGTDTQYF.

The V gene is TRBV5-1, the J gene TRBJ1-1; the D call of TRBD1 rests on TCRdb alone, since no DNA is present to check it. Per the germline V gene, CDR1 is SGHRS and CDR2 is YFSETQ. The CDR3 is 12 amino acids. The CDR3 sequence is CASGTANTEAFF.